This TCR beta chain is from a study of blood T cells in healthy people across ages (dated by TCRdb to between 2015 and 2016). At the level of the whole study: In model experiments, roughly one uniquely barcoded TCR beta cDNA molecule per two T cells was captured by template switching. Using deep sequencing normalized with unique cDNA molecular identifiers, the study measured how TCR beta repertoire diversity changes with age. The donors were split into four age groups: young (average about 15 years), middle-aged (39), aged (approximately 59) and long-lived (approximately 89). To avoid experimental bias, donors of different ages were distributed randomly across sequencing lanes. Two additional independent replicas of 1 million unique cDNA reads from the same blood draw were analyzed for two donors (one aged 18 to 30 and one aged 80 or older). Here is what the overall study found, with its caveats: Donor CMV infection status was unknown, potentially confounding age-related changes in expanded clonotypes. Compared with the aged group, the long-lived group had more naive CD4+ T cells, fewer expanded clones and increased TCR diversity, suggesting age selection. Conclusive comparison of naive and antigen-experienced compartments was prevented by the profiling of bulk unsorted PBMCs. As age increased, observed TCR beta diversity per million T cells dropped in a roughly linear way, and a significant reduction was already evident by age about 36. Estimates of total diversity based on one million sequenced T cells were regarded as lower bounds and as underestimates. The percentage of naive T cells measured by flow cytometry correlated strongly with observed TCR beta diversity.

The CDR1 and CDR2 encoded by the germline V gene (reference sequence) are PRHDT and FYEKMQ. The junction shows trimming of 0 bases on V and 1 base on J, and the gene matches do not reach 6 bases of it. Counted from cysteine to phenylalanine, this CDR3 has 17 amino acids. Only the CDR3 DNA is retained, 51 bases long and in frame from the first base. On this clonotype itself: Its binding antigen is unknown. No base quality information exists; no much larger clone differs at one position.

The donors were about 40 Caucasian individuals from Russia, aged 6 to 90 years, who were systemically healthy. Around 10 milliliters of peripheral blood were collected from each donor into EDTA-treated Vacutainer tubes. Ficoll-Paque density-gradient centrifugation was used to isolate PBMCs, with at least 6.5 million per sample. Trizol reagent was used to extract total RNA from PBMCs, with at least 6 micrograms per sample. For every donor, an aliquot of PBMCs went through flow cytometry to measure the percentages of naive CD45RAhigh/CD27high T cells. The method behind the library was 5' RACE. The sequencing machine was an Illumina HiSeq 2500. A second PCR of about 6 to 11 cycles was performed with a sample-barcoded 5' primer and a J-beta primer mix. Each TCR beta cDNA molecule received a unique molecular identifier from a template-switch 5' adaptor carrying 12 random nucleotides. Each sample yielded at least 2.5 million CDR3-containing paired-end reads. First-strand cDNA synthesis was performed from all RNA using the Mint cDNA synthesis kit, with priming by a TRBC-specific oligonucleotide. After uracil-DNA glycosylase treatment, a first 18-cycle PCR used universal primers M1SS and BC2_uni_R on all cDNA. Processing in the source paper ran as follows. For normalization, 1 million high-quality reads, each with a distinct molecular identifier, were randomly selected from each sample. Instead of being binned into consensus sequences, reads that shared molecular identifiers were thrown out. CDR3 identification, clonotype clustering and error correction used MiTCR with a Q25 quality threshold and the strictest error-elimination algorithm. A nonparametric unseen species model using Euler transformation provided a lower-bound estimate of total TCR beta diversity. In-frame beta chains were kept once TCRdb had trimmed the public reads at Q25 with fastp and called clones with MiXCR. Here each entry gathers all rows of one CDR3 protein and keeps the most common genes and DNA. The V and J calls follow TCRdb's processing rather than the paper's. The sample records 600,000 to 1,000,000 distinct CDR3 sequences, 58% of which are singletons. Together, the top ten hold approximately 21% of the sample.

The receptor chain draws on TRBV13 and TRBJ2-1, and 7 junctional nucleotides match TRBD1. This TCR derives from a man aged 25 to 40 in good health. The sample was blood. The encoded CDR3 is CASSLGPQGPSYNEQFF. DNA sequence: TGTGCCAGCAGCTTAGGACCACAGGGGCCTTCCTACAATGAGCAGTTCTTC.